These T cell receptor beta chains were read from a single sample in a study of radiotherapy plus CTLA-4 blockade in lung cancer. This table comes from immunoSEQ multiplex PCR, and its TCRdb copy is limited to in-frame clones, with some not included. Of approximately 52,000 clones detected, around 75% appear once; the ten largest clones hold 8.5%. Material: peripheral blood, obtained from a patient treated with radiotherapy plus ipilimumab. These receptors all come from a human donor with non-small cell lung cancer who had a complete response to radiotherapy plus ipilimumab. Each CDR3 is given with its conserved first and last residue. The D gene is left open where the match is weak. Size values are once, few and many counts, or a class for expanded clones, and some rows have none.

j_call: TRBJ1-2
cdr3_length: 14
v_call: TRBV6-5
d_call: TRBD1
clone_size: NA
cdr3_aa: CASSYSRDSYGYTF
cdr3_nt: TGTGCCAGCAGTTACTCCCGGGACAGCTATGGCTACACCTTC

j_call: TRBJ2-1
cdr3_length: 15
v_call: TRBV6-1
d_call: TRBD2
clone_size: NA
cdr3_aa: CASSESAGGYNEQFF
cdr3_nt: TGTGCCAGCAGTGAATCAGCGGGAGGCTACAATGAGCAGTTCTTC

j_call: TRBJ2-7
cdr3_length: 14
v_call: TRBV18
d_call: NA
clone_size: once
cdr3_aa: CASSWSGEYYEQYF
cdr3_nt: TGTGCCAGCTCATGGTCGGGGGAGTACTACGAGCAGTACTTC

j_call: TRBJ1-6
cdr3_length: 14
v_call: TRBV5-8
d_call: NA
clone_size: NA
cdr3_aa: CASSHRDNNSPLHF
cdr3_nt: TGTGCCAGCAGCCACCGGGACAATAATTCACCCCTCCACTTT

j_call: TRBJ1-1
cdr3_length: 13
v_call: TRBV7-9
d_call: NA
clone_size: NA
cdr3_aa: CASSLTSTLEAFF
cdr3_nt: TGTGCCAGCAGCTTAACTAGTACCCTTGAAGCTTTCTTT

j_call: TRBJ1-2
cdr3_length: 15
v_call: TRBV7-8
d_call: TRBD1
clone_size: NA
cdr3_aa: CASSLGQGVHYGYTF
cdr3_nt: TGTGCCAGCAGCTTAGGCCAGGGGGTTCACTATGGCTACACCTTC

j_call: TRBJ2-7
cdr3_length: 18
v_call: TRBV4-3
d_call: NA
clone_size: NA
cdr3_aa: CASSQDRVRTPSSYEQYF
cdr3_nt: TGCGCCAGCAGCCAAGATAGGGTGAGGACACCCAGCTCCTACGAGCAGTACTTC

j_call: TRBJ2-1
cdr3_length: 16
v_call: TRBV9
d_call: TRBD2
clone_size: NA
cdr3_aa: CASSVGGSGRLNEQFF
cdr3_nt: TGTGCCAGCAGCGTAGGAGGTAGCGGGCGCCTGAATGAGCAGTTCTTC

j_call: TRBJ2-3
cdr3_length: 11
v_call: TRBV27
d_call: NA
clone_size: NA
cdr3_aa: CAVGRTDTQYF
cdr3_nt: TGTGCGGTAGGGAGGACAGATACGCAGTATTTT

j_call: TRBJ2-5
cdr3_length: 14
v_call: TRBV19
d_call: NA
clone_size: few
cdr3_aa: CASSQRDFVETQYF
cdr3_nt: TGTGCCAGTAGCCAACGGGACTTTGTGGAGACCCAGTACTTC

j_call: TRBJ2-6
cdr3_length: 19
v_call: TRBV15
d_call: TRBD2
clone_size: NA
cdr3_aa: CATSTSGLAGVAGANVLTF
cdr3_nt: TGTGCCACCAGCACCTCGGGACTAGCGGGAGTGGCTGGGGCCAACGTCCTGACTTTC

j_call: TRBJ1-5
cdr3_length: 12
v_call: TRBV6-1
d_call: NA
clone_size: NA
cdr3_aa: CASIDYNQPQHF
cdr3_nt: TGTGCCAGCATTGACTACAATCAGCCCCAGCATTTT

j_call: TRBJ1-2
cdr3_length: 14
v_call: TRBV6-5
d_call: NA
clone_size: NA
cdr3_aa: CASRASDRLGGYTF
cdr3_nt: TGTGCCAGCAGGGCAAGTGACAGGCTAGGTGGCTACACCTTC

j_call: TRBJ2-3
cdr3_length: 13
v_call: TRBV5-1
d_call: NA
clone_size: NA
cdr3_aa: CASTLDGVDTQYF
cdr3_nt: TGCGCCAGCACCCTGGATGGAGTAGATACGCAGTATTTT

j_call: TRBJ1-2
cdr3_length: 12
v_call: TRBV5-5
d_call: NA
clone_size: NA
cdr3_aa: CASSFDTHGYTF
cdr3_nt: TGTGCCAGCAGTTTTGACACGCATGGCTACACCTTC

j_call: TRBJ1-2
cdr3_length: 14
v_call: TRBV6-5
d_call: TRBD1
clone_size: NA
cdr3_aa: CASSWTGDNYGYTF
cdr3_nt: TGTGCCAGCAGTTGGACAGGAGATAACTATGGCTACACCTTC

j_call: TRBJ2-7
cdr3_length: 15
v_call: TRBV15
d_call: TRBD1
clone_size: NA
cdr3_aa: CATSRGRTGTYEQYF
cdr3_nt: TGTGCCACCAGCCGGGGACGGACAGGAACCTACGAGCAGTACTTC

j_call: TRBJ2-5
cdr3_length: 13
v_call: TRBV2
d_call: NA
clone_size: NA
cdr3_aa: CASGGSGGETQYF
cdr3_nt: TGTGCCAGCGGAGGGAGCGGTGGGGAGACCCAGTACTTC

j_call: TRBJ2-3
cdr3_length: 16
v_call: TRBV28
d_call: TRBD2
clone_size: NA
cdr3_aa: CASSLLDSGATDTQYF
cdr3_nt: TGTGCCAGCAGCCTGTTGGATAGCGGGGCTACAGATACGCAGTATTTT

j_call: TRBJ2-3
cdr3_length: 14
v_call: TRBV19
d_call: NA
clone_size: NA
cdr3_aa: CASRLQESTDTQYF
cdr3_nt: TGTGCCAGTAGATTACAGGAGAGCACAGATACGCAGTATTTT

j_call: TRBJ2-5
cdr3_length: 18
v_call: TRBV15
d_call: NA
clone_size: NA
cdr3_aa: CATSRVVAFSGQREAQYF
cdr3_nt: TGTGCCACCAGCAGAGTCGTAGCTTTTTCGGGACAGAGGGAGGCCCAGTACTTC

j_call: TRBJ1-2
cdr3_length: 10
v_call: TRBV5-1
d_call: NA
clone_size: NA
cdr3_aa: CASFRVGYTF
cdr3_nt: TGCGCCAGCTTCAGGGTCGGCTACACCTTC

j_call: TRBJ1-2
cdr3_length: 14
v_call: TRBV18
d_call: NA
clone_size: NA
cdr3_aa: CASSSSAGRTGYTF
cdr3_nt: TGTGCCAGCTCATCCTCGGCAGGGAGGACTGGCTACACCTTC

j_call: TRBJ2-1
cdr3_length: 14
v_call: TRBV5-4
d_call: TRBD2
clone_size: NA
cdr3_aa: CASSLLAGGREQFF
cdr3_nt: TGTGCCAGCAGCTTGCTAGCGGGAGGGCGTGAGCAGTTCTTC

j_call: TRBJ1-3
cdr3_length: 14
v_call: TRBV5-6
d_call: NA
clone_size: NA
cdr3_aa: CASSGGRSGNTIYF
cdr3_nt: TGTGCCAGCAGCGGGGGCAGGTCTGGAAACACCATATATTTT

j_call: TRBJ1-1
cdr3_length: 15
v_call: TRBV6-5
d_call: NA
clone_size: NA
cdr3_aa: CASSYSLRVNTEAFF
cdr3_nt: TGTGCCAGCAGTTACTCGCTACGGGTGAACACTGAAGCTTTCTTT

j_call: TRBJ2-1
cdr3_length: 13
v_call: TRBV7-8
d_call: TRBD1
clone_size: NA
cdr3_aa: CASSPTGGNEQFF
cdr3_nt: TGTGCCAGCAGCCCGACAGGGGGGAATGAGCAGTTCTTC

j_call: TRBJ1-3
cdr3_length: 16
v_call: TRBV7-9
d_call: NA
clone_size: NA
cdr3_aa: CASSALQEKSGNTIYF
cdr3_nt: TGTGCCAGCAGCGCACTACAGGAGAAATCTGGAAACACCATATATTTT

j_call: TRBJ1-5
cdr3_length: 14
v_call: TRBV18
d_call: NA
clone_size: NA
cdr3_aa: CASSRGEGGQPQHF
cdr3_nt: TGTGCCAGCTCCCGCGGAGAGGGCGGTCAGCCCCAGCATTTT